This record looks at one TCR beta chain sequence and its context. The sample comes from a study of blood T cell repertoires in COVID-19. The wider study: Samples of COVID-19 (acute and convalescent) were obtained from the United States, Italy and Spain. T cells, B-cell-depleted T cells, or PBMCs supplied cDNA or gDNA.

Clones were read by immunoSEQ multiplex PCR, and TCRdb kept only the in-frame ones, dropping some. Here the sample spans about 64,000 clones, 75% to 90% being singletons. V was trimmed by 4 bases and J by 6 bases, leaving 21 bases between them. This CDR3 contains 17 residues. Germline V gene sequence: CDR1 MNHEY, CDR2 SMNVEV (reference sequence). The TCR was taken from a human donor in a cohort sampled during active COVID-19. The sequencing sample was made of peripheral blood. This chain links TRBV27 with TRBJ2-2; D not certain. The CDR3 here is CASSSRGFRVIPGELFF. DNA of the CDR3: TGTGCCAGCAGTTCTCGAGGCTTCCGAGTTATCCCCGGGGAGCTGTTTTTT.